This is a list of T cell receptor beta chains from one sample in a study of a mutant IDH1 vaccine in newly diagnosed glioma. TCRdb's copy holds only in-frame clones and misses some; the assay was immunoSEQ multiplex PCR. The data hold about 94,000 clones, with nearly 90% observed a single time. Their target antigens are unknown. The material sequenced was PBMCs, taken from a glioma patient whose treatment included an IDH1 peptide vaccine. These receptors all come from a woman aged 50 to 60 with glioma. Each CDR3 is given with its conserved first and last residue. The D gene is left open where the match is weak. Not every row has a clone size; where given, it reads once, few, many or a size class.

TRBV30	TRBJ2-5	-	-	TGTGCCTGGAGTGTACTGGGGCCTCAAGAGACCCAGTACTTC	CAWSVLGPQETQYF
TRBV6-5	TRBJ2-7	-	-	TGTGCCAGCAGAAGCTCCTACGAGCAGTACTTC	CASRSSYEQYF
TRBV30	TRBJ2-5	-	once	TGTGCCTGGAGTCGACTGTTCCAAGAGACCCAGTACTTC	CAWSRLFQETQYF
TRBV5-1	TRBJ1-1	-	-	TGCGCCAGCAGCTTGGACGGGGGCACTGAAGCTTTCTTT	CASSLDGGTEAFF
TRBV18	TRBJ1-1	-	once	TGTGCCAGCTCACCTCCTTCCTCGGGCCCTTTTGAAGCTTTCTTT	CASSPPSSGPFEAFF
TRBV2	TRBJ1-2	TRBD1	-	TGTGCCAGCAGAGGACAGGGCAGGGACTATGGCTACACCTTC	CASRGQGRDYGYTF
TRBV5-8	TRBJ1-5	-	-	TGTGCCAGCAGCATAACCTCAGGGGCGAATCAGCCCCAGCATTTT	CASSITSGANQPQHF
TRBV5-3	TRBJ1-4	-	few	TGTGCCAGAAGCCCGGAAGAAAAACTGTTTTTT	CARSPEEKLFF
TRBV18	TRBJ2-7	TRBD2	-	TGTGCCAGCTCACCAGGCGGGAGACCTTACGAGCAGTACTTC	CASSPGGRPYEQYF
TRBV19	TRBJ1-1	-	-	TGTGCCAGTAGTATCCGTGGGGGGCGAGGTACTGAAGCTTTCTTT	CASSIRGGRGTEAFF
TRBV4-1	TRBJ1-6	TRBD1	-	TGCGCCAGCAGCCAAGTCTTTACGAGGGGGCTTGGTTCACCCCTCCACTTT	CASSQVFTRGLGSPLHF